Included here is one T cell receptor (beta chain) sequence, with context. What it binds is unknown. The assay was immunoSEQ multiplex PCR, and TCRdb's table has in-frame clones only and misses some. The data show about 34,000 clones, with about three quarters seen just once and 3% to 4% held by the top ten. V was cut by 8 bases and J by 4 bases, with 17 bases left in between. This CDR3 has 14 amino acids. Germline V gene lookup returns CDR1 LGHDT and CDR2 YNNKEL (reference sequence). The source of the sample is a study of CD4 T cells in relation to SARS-CoV-2 and coronaviruses. Points from the study as a whole: No crossreactivity against non-spike viral proteins was tested here.

9.4 x 10^4 or so naive or memory CD4+ cells were cultured with CEF peptides for approximately 11 days. The sequence was collected from an adult with COVID-19. Sequencing was carried out using memory CD4+ T cells from PBMCs, cultured in vitro. The V and J genes are TRBV3-1 (or the pseudogene TRBV3-2) and TRBJ2-5; perhaps TRBD1 as D (7 bases). The CDR3 sequence: CASATRGDGETQYF. The CDR3 coding sequence is TGTGCCAGCGCGACCAGGGGGGATGGAGAGACCCAGTACTTC.